These T cell receptor beta chains were read from a single sample in a study of beta chain features in type 1 diabetes. TCRdb's table, derived via immunoSEQ multiplex PCR, lists solely in-frame clones and lacks some. In the table there are fewer than 350,000 clones, around 20% of which are singletons. Specimen: naive CD4+ T cells from blood. The source is a young woman in good health. CDR3s include the opening cysteine and the closing phenylalanine or tryptophan. Fields, in order: CDR3 protein, V gene, J gene.

CDR3 protein: CASSVRLDRLDGYTF; V gene: TRBV6-1; J gene: TRBJ1-2
CDR3 protein: CAWDRGSPLHF; V gene: TRBV30; J gene: TRBJ1-6
CDR3 protein: CASSLDSQETQYF; V gene: TRBV19; J gene: TRBJ2-5
CDR3 protein: CASSGKQGDTQYF; V gene: TRBV9; J gene: TRBJ2-3
CDR3 protein: CASSLYSTDTQYF; V gene: TRBV7-9; J gene: TRBJ2-3
CDR3 protein: CASSITARGANEQFF; V gene: TRBV19; J gene: TRBJ2-1
CDR3 protein: CASSLTPPAGVSSYEQYF; V gene: TRBV5-1; J gene: TRBJ2-7
CDR3 protein: CASSPGTGADTQYF; V gene: TRBV7-3; J gene: TRBJ2-3
CDR3 protein: CASSLYPAGEEFF; V gene: TRBV7-3; J gene: TRBJ2-1
CDR3 protein: CSVEEGPGEENEQFF; V gene: TRBV29-1; J gene: TRBJ2-1
CDR3 protein: CASSVGGVHEQYF; V gene: TRBV9; J gene: TRBJ2-7
CDR3 protein: CASSPQGQGNSNQPQHF; V gene: TRBV18; J gene: TRBJ1-5
CDR3 protein: CASRYRGGYGYTF; V gene: TRBV6-5; J gene: TRBJ1-2
CDR3 protein: CASSQPGGTDTQYF; V gene: TRBV4-1; J gene: TRBJ2-3
CDR3 protein: CASSLDPSTDTQYF; V gene: TRBV11-2; J gene: TRBJ2-3
CDR3 protein: CGVAPRDRDNEQFF; V gene: TRBV29-1; J gene: TRBJ2-1
CDR3 protein: CASSSGHIYGYTF; V gene: TRBV2; J gene: TRBJ1-2
CDR3 protein: CASSYSQGVGTDTQYF; V gene: TRBV6-6; J gene: TRBJ2-3
CDR3 protein: CASSQDSRAEVVNTF; V gene: TRBV4-3; J gene: TRBJ1-2
CDR3 protein: CASSQSGGRNTQYF; V gene: TRBV4-3; J gene: TRBJ2-3
CDR3 protein: CAFPPSGREEQFF; V gene: TRBV30; J gene: TRBJ2-1
CDR3 protein: CASSSQQGYGYTF; V gene: TRBV11-2; J gene: TRBJ1-2
CDR3 protein: CASSPAGRHEQYF; V gene: TRBV5-6; J gene: TRBJ2-7
CDR3 protein: CASNSGGPNEQFF; V gene: TRBV5-1; J gene: TRBJ2-1
CDR3 protein: CASSLRTGGLETQYF; V gene: TRBV7-2; J gene: TRBJ2-5
CDR3 protein: CASSRSGPSNTGELFF; V gene: TRBV9; J gene: TRBJ2-2
CDR3 protein: CASSTGLAYTQYF; V gene: TRBV6-5; J gene: TRBJ2-3
CDR3 protein: CASSLRAYEQFF; V gene: TRBV5-1; J gene: TRBJ2-1
CDR3 protein: CASSLVSGGNTEAFF; V gene: TRBV7-2; J gene: TRBJ1-1
CDR3 protein: CASSPPPGRRDSPLHF; V gene: TRBV18; J gene: TRBJ1-6
CDR3 protein: CASSLRDRGSSYEQYF; V gene: TRBV7-9; J gene: TRBJ2-7
CDR3 protein: CASSIYRGLYTEAFF; V gene: TRBV5-6; J gene: TRBJ1-1
CDR3 protein: CASSRQEEYGYTF; V gene: TRBV7-2; J gene: TRBJ1-2
CDR3 protein: CASSQELAGGSLETQYF; V gene: TRBV4-1; J gene: TRBJ2-5
CDR3 protein: CASSQAGIGFSNQPQHF; V gene: TRBV4-1; J gene: TRBJ1-5
CDR3 protein: CASSPLQEGYTF; V gene: TRBV18; J gene: TRBJ1-2
CDR3 protein: CASSQQVTGANVLTF; V gene: TRBV4-1; J gene: TRBJ2-6
CDR3 protein: CASSPGQGTEAFF; V gene: TRBV18; J gene: TRBJ1-1
CDR3 protein: CASSPSSGTGGYEQYF; V gene: TRBV18; J gene: TRBJ2-7
CDR3 protein: CASCRRNSGANVLTF; V gene: TRBV6-5; J gene: TRBJ2-6
CDR3 protein: CASSLGAADSNQPQHF; V gene: TRBV5-1; J gene: TRBJ1-5